This TCR beta chain was found in a study of tumor-infiltrating lymphocytes in oesophageal squamous cell carcinoma. At least ten counts were recorded for this clonotype. TCRdb re-called the PCR reads with MiXCR, one entry per CDR3 protein. The sample contains under 20,000 distinct CDR3 sequences, about 40% of which appear only once. V lost 5 bases, J lost 9 bases, and 15 bases stayed unmatched. The CDR3 totals 16 residues. Germline loops: CDR1 SGHTA, CDR2 FQGTGA. The sample comprised esophageal tumor tissue. This chain uses TRBV7-3 with TRBJ2-1; 8 bases are a match to TRBD2. This sequence was found in a male donor with esophageal squamous cell carcinoma. CDR3 in DNA: TGTGCCAGCAGCCTGGAGGCGGGGGGCCGGCTCAGTGAGCAGTTCTTC. It yields the protein CASSLEAGGRLSEQFF.